This record covers a single T cell receptor beta chain. Antigen unknown. This specimen comes from a study of shared clonotypes between healthy human individuals. Study-wide background: In total, the donors were a couple of women and three men aged 18 to 49.

Study observations and caveats: In general, naive subsets displayed greater estimated richness than memory subsets did.

Trimming at V came to 1 base and at J to 4 bases, leaving 3 bases not matched to a gene. The CDR3 sequence is 15 residues long. Germline CDR1 is SGHVS and CDR2 is FNYEAQ. Sorted-subset replicate PCRs used around 200 ng of genomic DNA. This amount corresponded to 25,000 to 30,000 T cell genomes. The protocol was immunoSEQ multiplex PCR, while the TCRdb copy is restricted to in-frame clones and leaves out a portion. The sample records 2 million to 2.5 million clones, 80% to 95% being singletons. The chain recombines TRBV7-6 with TRBJ2-3, with TRBD2 identical over 9 bases. Input material: naive CD4+ T cells from PBMCs. Subset specified: CD45RA+ positively selected. This clonotype was sampled from a young man in good health. Some clones in this sample may be carry-over from other donors' samples. The CDR3 DNA is TGTGCCAGCAGCTTAGTGGTAGCGGGAGCAGATACGCAGTATTTT. This codes for CASSLVVAGADTQYF.